This T cell receptor beta chain was found in a study of blood T cell repertoires in COVID-19. CDR1 and CDR2 (germline): MGHRA, YSYEKL. J was trimmed by 7 bases and V by 5 bases; bases with no gene match: 15. The CDR3 length is 16 residues. Data came from immunoSEQ multiplex PCR; TCRdb stores just in-frame clones and leaves some out. The data show about 120,000 clones, 76% seen once. The TCR originated in a woman at least 80 years old with acute or convalescent COVID-19. V usage is TRBV4-1 and J usage is TRBJ1-2; TRBD1 aligns across 8 bases. The sample was peripheral blood. In DNA form, the CDR3 reads TGCGCCAGCAGCTCCTCAGGGGGCGGGTTCTCCAGTGGCTACACCTTC. This encodes CASSSSGGGFSSGYTF.